The entry below gives a single T cell receptor (beta chain) sequence along with its context. Naive CD8 cells comprised CD45RO-negative, CCR7-positively selected cells, excluding terminally differentiated effector memory CD45RA+ cells. This sample is drawn from a study of shared clonotypes between healthy human individuals. Profiling relied on immunoSEQ multiplex PCR, and the TCRdb table lists in-frame clones only, not all of them. The table has fewer than 1 million clones, 90% to 98% seen once. The CDR3 length is 11 residues. The ends were cut back, 6 bases at V and 3 bases at J, with 9 bases in the middle. Germline V gene data show CDR1 as SQVTM and CDR2 as ANQGSEA.

Material for sequencing was naive CD8+ T cells sorted from blood. The TCR originated in a young man in good health. This rearrangement joins TRBV29-1 to TRBJ2-7, with D possibly being TRBD1 or TRBD2 (5 bases each). In DNA form, the CDR3 reads TGCAGCGTCCGGGACGGCTACGAGCAGTACTTC. The encoded protein is CSVRDGYEQYF.